The text below deals with one T cell receptor (beta chain). This record comes from a study of cytotoxic CD8 clonotypes in ibrutinib-treated CLL. On the study more broadly: Among responders, approximately 24 were partial and 2 complete; after median approximately 62 months, approximately 15 stayed remitted and about 12 progressed.

Clones were read by immunoSEQ multiplex PCR, and TCRdb kept only the in-frame ones, dropping some. The sample lists about 50,000 clones, around four fifths seen once, with roughly 20% in the top ten. CDR1 is MNHEY, CDR2 SMNVEV, per germline (reference sequence). The CDR3 is 15 residues long. V lost 7 bases and J lost 0; bases outside the gene matches: 9. The chain joins TRBV27 to TRBJ2-7, with 7 positions matching TRBD2. The sequence was collected from a human donor with chronic lymphocytic leukemia. The specimen comprised PBMCs, sampled after 24 months of ibrutinib treatment. Here the CDR3 reads CASTSLGEGSYEQYF. The CDR3 nucleotides read TGTGCCAGCACTTCCTTGGGGGAGGGCTCCTACGAGCAGTACTTC.